The clone carrying this TCR beta chain was recorded a few times. Its matching antigen is unknown. This entry belongs to a study of beta chain features in type 1 diabetes. Study outcomes and limitations: Shorter templates might be favored by PCR, and equally so in patients and in controls.

Cells sorted by CD45RO/CCR7/CD25/CD127/CD95/CD27 comprised CD4+ naive, central memory, regulatory and stem cell-like memory cells. Expressed TCRB transcripts were sequenced because the entire RNA isolate underwent reverse transcription. The protocol was immunoSEQ multiplex PCR, while the TCRdb copy is restricted to in-frame clones and leaves out a portion. The sample has 250,000 to 350,000 clones; roughly 9.6% are singletons. V gave up 2 bases and J gave up 8 bases; unmatched junction bases: 16. CDR1 and CDR2 (germline): GTSNPN, SVGIG (reference sequence). This CDR3 spans 17 amino acids. What was sequenced was naive CD4+ T cells from blood. The chain uses TRBV30 and TRBJ1-4; 8 positions agree with TRBD1. This receptor was taken from a woman in her twenties or thirties in good health. The CDR3 DNA reads as TGTGCCTGGAGTCCCCCACGCCGGACAGGGAGGAGGGAAAAACTGTTTTTT. Protein sequence: CAWSPPRRTGRREKLFF.